Reported below is one T cell receptor beta chain. Clones were read by immunoSEQ multiplex PCR, and TCRdb kept only the in-frame ones, dropping some. The sample carries around 130,000 clones, approximately 84% recorded once. The CDR3 totals 15 residues. V was cut by 2 bases and J by 5 bases, with 15 bases left in between. Per the germline V gene, CDR1 is MNHEY and CDR2 is SVGEGT. These data belong to a study of blood T cell repertoires in COVID-19. The clonotype comes from a woman aged 80 or over with acute or convalescent COVID-19. The chain couples TRBV6-2 or TRBV6-3 to TRBJ2-5; tentatively, D is TRBD2 (6 bases). The sequencing input was peripheral blood. The CDR3 loop is CASSYGVVAVETQYF. DNA for the CDR3: TGTGCCAGCAGTTACGGTGTCGTAGCGGTGGAGACCCAGTACTTC.